The 27 T cell receptor beta chains in this list originate from one sample, sequenced in a study of cytomegalovirus exposure and HLA in healthy donors. Clones were read by immunoSEQ multiplex PCR, and TCRdb kept only the in-frame ones, dropping some. The sample has roughly 120,000 clones, 70% to 90% seen once; the top ten hold about 4.5%. Sequencing used PBMCs. These receptors all come from a man between 18 and 29 years old in good health and CMV-seropositive.

The chain uses TRBV4-3 and TRBJ1-4; tentative D call: TRBD1 (6 bases). There are 14 residues in the CDR3. CDR1 is LGHNA and CDR2 is YSLEER in the germline V gene. V dropped 3 bases and J dropped 5 bases, with 10 bases sitting between them. CDR3 DNA sequence: TGCGCCAGCAGCCAGAACCAGGGGAATGAAAAACTGTTTTTT. Translating gives CASSQNQGNEKLFF.

The chain links TRBV19 to TRBJ1-5; D ambiguous. V lost 1 base and J 0 bases, leaving 10 bases between the germline ends. CDR1 and CDR2 (germline): LNHDA, SQIVND (reference sequence). CDR3 size: 16 residues. The CDR3 reads CASSIGHLRSNQPQHF. DNA for the CDR3: TGTGCCAGTAGTATAGGACACCTCCGTAGCAATCAGCCCCAGCATTTT.

This chain links TRBV25-1 with TRBJ2-1, with TRBD2 matching 10 bases. Trimming at V came to 5 bases and at J to 3 bases, leaving 4 bases not matched to a gene. CDR1 and CDR2 (germline): MGHDK, SYGVNS. This CDR3 has 15 amino acids. CDR3 nucleotides: TGTGCCAGCAGTCCCGGGACTAGCGACTACAATGAGCAGTTCTTC. This sequence encodes CASSPGTSDYNEQFF.

The table lists this clone with a few counts. V is TRBV5-6 and J is TRBJ2-2; D is possibly TRBD2 (7 bases). Germline-derived CDR1 and CDR2 are SGHDT and YYEEEE. This CDR3 region has 13 residues. V shed 5 bases and J shed 6 bases, with 11 bases lying between them. The CDR3 sequence: CASRVGGAGELFF. The CDR3 region has the DNA TGTGCCAGCAGGGTAGGGGGGGCCGGGGAGCTGTTTTTT.

The V gene is TRBV29-1, the J gene TRBJ1-1, with TRBD1 matching over 10 bases. Per germline, CDR1 SQVTM and CDR2 ANQGSEA. The CDR3 loop spans 15 amino acids. Losses at the gene ends were 5 bases for V and 7 bases for J; bases not matched to a gene: 13. The DNA of the CDR3 is TGCAGCGTTTCGGGGACAGGGGCCTCCAAAGGTGAAGCTTTCTTT. It translates to CSVSGTGASKGEAFF.

The V and J genes are TRBV6-6 and TRBJ2-7, with 9 positions matching TRBD1. In germline, CDR1 is MNHNY, CDR2 SVGAGI (reference sequence). J lost 4 bases, V lost 2 bases, and 3 bases had no gene match. This CDR3 contains 14 residues. The CDR3 spells CASSYAGQGYEQYF. For the CDR3, the DNA is TGTGCCAGCAGTTACGCGGGACAGGGTTACGAGCAGTACTTC.

The rearrangement joins TRBV4-2 to TRBJ1-2; 12 positions match TRBD1. The CDR3 covers 17 residues. Looked up from germline, CDR1 is LGHNA and CDR2 is YNFKEQ. Trimming at V came to 4 bases and at J to 6 bases, leaving 12 bases not matched to a gene. In DNA form, the CDR3 reads TGTGCCAGCAGCCTAGGACCGGGACAGGGGGCTGGAGATGGCTACACCTTC. Translation gives CASSLGPGQGAGDGYTF.

The J gene is TRBJ2-2, the V gene TRBV5-1; TRBD2 aligns across 7 bases. CDR3 size: 15 residues. Trimming removed 3 bases from V and 0 bases from J; junction bases left unmatched: 2. Germline V gene data show CDR1 as SGHRS and CDR2 as YFSETQ. The CDR3 sequence: CASSSGGPNTGELFF. The CDR3 coding sequence is TGCGCCAGCAGCTCGGGGGGACCGAACACCGGGGAGCTGTTTTTT.

The chain recombines TRBV4-3 with TRBJ1-2; 7 nucleotides match TRBD1. Germline loops: CDR1 LGHNA, CDR2 YSLEER. The CDR3 contains 15 residues. J gave up 6 bases and V 7 bases, and 14 bases lay outside the gene matches. The CDR3 spells CASTKTTGTLNGYTF. The CDR3 DNA follows: TGCGCCAGCACTAAAACGACAGGGACACTTAATGGCTACACCTTC.

The J gene is TRBJ1-5, the V gene TRBV28; 7 nucleotides agree with TRBD1. Trimming took 7 bases from V and 4 from J; bases not matched to a gene: 10. Germline CDR1 reads MDHEN; CDR2 reads SYDVKM. The CDR3 totals 15 residues. As DNA, the CDR3 is TGTGCCAGCACCCCGGGACAGTGGGGGAATCAGCCCCAGCATTTT. Protein: CASTPGQWGNQPQHF.

The chain is built from TRBV6-1 and TRBJ2-7; maybe TRBD1 (5 bases). This CDR3 is built from 14 residues. CDR1 is MNHNS, CDR2 SASEGT, per germline. Trimming took off 2 bases at V and 6 bases at J, with 14 bases between the two ends. The CDR3, as DNA: TGTGCCAGCAGTGAAAGGGGTTTGGACACCGAGCAGTACTTC. Its translation is CASSERGLDTEQYF.

CDR3: CASRSLLAGGKYF. DNA of the CDR3: TGTGCCAGCAGGAGCCTACTAGCGGGGGGAAAGTACTTC. This rearrangement joins TRBV27 to TRBJ2-5, with 12 bases identical to TRBD2. Germline V gene lookup returns CDR1 MNHEY and CDR2 SMNVEV (reference sequence). The CDR3 is 13 amino acids. The junction had 8 bases not matched to a gene; V was cut back by 6 bases and J by 12 bases.

This chain joins TRBV6-1 and TRBJ2-2; no definite D call. The CDR3 has 13 amino acids. Germline lookup yields CDR1 MNHNS and CDR2 SASEGT. Trimming removed 8 bases from V and 0 bases from J, with 7 bases in between. The CDR3 is CASRHANTGELFF. CDR3 sequence (DNA): TGTGCCAGCCGACATGCGAACACCGGGGAGCTGTTTTTT.

This chain joins TRBV2 and TRBJ2-3, with 14 positions matching TRBD2. Germline V gene lookup returns CDR1 SNHLY and CDR2 FYNNEI. J was trimmed by 7 bases and V by 4 bases; bases with no gene match: 7. The CDR3 is 16 residues long. In nucleotides, the CDR3 is TGTGCCAGCAGTGCAAGGACTAGCGGGGGGAGGAATACGCAGTATTTT. Translating gives CASSARTSGGRNTQYF.

The V call is TRBV19, the J call TRBJ2-5, with 8 nucleotides matching TRBD2. The CDR3 totals 17 residues. Trimming removed 6 bases from V and 6 bases from J; junction bases left unmatched: 18. The germline CDR1 and CDR2 sequences are LNHDA and SQIVND (reference sequence). The CDR3 loop reads CASSSAGRGGDPQTQYF. The CDR3 DNA reads TGTGCCAGTAGCTCGGCGGGTCGGGGGGGCGATCCGCAGACCCAGTACTTC.

In this sample, this clone turned up once. The V and J genes are TRBV18 and TRBJ2-7; no reliable D call. CDR1 is KGHSH, CDR2 LQKENI, per germline. This CDR3 is 15 amino acids long. Trimming removed 3 bases from V and 2 bases from J, with 14 bases in between. The DNA for the CDR3 is TGTGCCAGCTCACCCCGAGGAGACGGAACCTACGAGCAGTACTTC. It encodes CASSPRGDGTYEQYF.

V and J are TRBV5-6 and TRBJ2-5; D is possibly TRBD2 (6 bases). CDR3 length: 14 amino acids. Germline lookup yields CDR1 SGHDT and CDR2 YYEEEE. Trimming cost V 4 bases and J 5 bases, with 15 bases left between them. The CDR3 region has the DNA TGTGCCAGCAGCGGAAACTCAGGGAGGGAGACCCAGTACTTC. Amino acids: CASSGNSGRETQYF.

This chain connects TRBV2 to TRBJ1-3, with 9 bases aligning to TRBD1. The CDR3 has 15 amino acids. The ends lost 5 bases at V and 0 bases at J; junction bases unmatched: 2. CDR1 and CDR2 (germline): SNHLY, FYNNEI. In DNA form, the CDR3 reads TGTGCCAGCAGTCCGGACAGGGGCTCTGGAAACACCATATATTTT. It is translated as CASSPDRGSGNTIYF.

This clone was counted a few times. Different DNA sequences within this sample yield the same CDR3. The J gene is TRBJ2-7, the V gene TRBV11-2, with TRBD2 identical over 7 bases. With V trimmed by 5 bases and J by 1 base, 2 bases remained unmatched. The germline V gene encodes CDR1 SGHAT and CDR2 FQNNGV. The CDR3 runs to 13 residues. The CDR3 DNA is TGTGCCAGCAGCCCCGGGAGGTCCTACGAGCAGTACTTC. This codes for CASSPGRSYEQYF.

The chain recombines TRBV4-1 with TRBJ1-1; D is possibly TRBD1 (5 bases). Trimming shortened V by 5 bases and J by 4 bases, and 17 bases separated the two germline ends. Germline-derived CDR1 and CDR2 are MGHRA and YSYEKL. The CDR3 is made up of 15 amino acids. The CDR3 region is CASSTSQVLSTEAFF. CDR3 DNA: TGCGCCAGCAGCACGTCACAGGTGTTATCCACTGAAGCTTTCTTT.

The chain joins TRBV9 to TRBJ1-2; D call uncertain. The CDR3 is made up of 13 amino acids. Trimming left V 5 bases short and J 0 bases short, with 8 bases between. Germline CDR1 reads SGDLS; CDR2 reads YYNGEE. The CDR3 region is CASRREPNYGYTF. Written as DNA, the CDR3 is TGTGCCAGCAGGAGGGAACCTAACTATGGCTACACCTTC. The full variable domain, completed using reference TRBV9 and TRBJ1-2, is DSGVTQTPKHLITATGQRVTLRCSPRSGDLSVYWYQQSLDQGLQFLIQYYNGEERAKGNILERFSAQQFPDLHSELNLSSLELGDSALYFCASRREPNYGYTFGSGTRLTVV.

This chain uses TRBV10-2 with TRBJ2-1, with D possibly matching TRBD2 (6 bases). This CDR3 contains 16 residues. Trimming pared 5 bases from V and 1 base from J, leaving 15 bases between. Germline CDR1 and CDR2: WSHSY and SAAADI. The CDR3 loop is CASSIHTGSSYNEQFF. CDR3 coding DNA: TGCGCCAGCAGTATCCATACCGGGAGTTCCTACAATGAGCAGTTCTTC.

This chain connects TRBV4-1 to TRBJ2-4; 7 bases fit TRBD1. The germline V gene has CDR1 MGHRA and CDR2 YSYEKL. Trimming cost V 1 base and J 7 bases; bases outside gene matches: 4. This CDR3 spans 14 amino acids. The CDR3 nucleotides are TGCGCCAGCAGCCAAGGACAGGGTTCGAACATTCAGTACTTC. Its translation is CASSQGQGSNIQYF.

The V gene is TRBV18, the J gene TRBJ1-1; D call uncertain. In germline, CDR1 is KGHSH, CDR2 LQKENI. There are 14 residues in the CDR3. V was trimmed by 6 bases and J by 6 bases, leaving 17 bases between them. CDR3 sequence reads: CASSPRWEASEAFF. In nucleotides, the CDR3 is TGTGCCAGCTCCCCCCGATGGGAGGCATCTGAAGCTTTCTTT.

This sequence joins TRBV6-4 and TRBJ2-2; 8 bases align to TRBD1. The germline CDR1 and CDR2 sequences are MRHNA and SNTAGT. Germline trimming cut 6 bases from V and 4 bases from J; bases unmatched to any gene: 7. This CDR3 is 15 amino acids long. CDR3 residues: CASSLQGGGTGELFF. DNA of the CDR3: TGTGCCAGCAGCCTACAGGGGGGCGGCACCGGGGAGCTGTTTTTT.

This chain uses TRBV6-5 with TRBJ2-7; D might be TRBD1 (5 bases). Trimming took off 0 bases at V and 6 bases at J, with 6 bases between the two ends. Germline CDR1 MNHEY, CDR2 SVGAGI. The CDR3 loop spans 12 amino acids. The CDR3 region is CASSYSRGEQYF. In DNA form, the CDR3 reads TGTGCCAGCAGTTACTCAAGGGGCGAGCAGTACTTC.

V gene TRBV5-6 combines with J gene TRBJ2-3, with D unresolved. Germline V lookup: CDR1 SGHDT, CDR2 YYEEEE. The germline V and J ends were trimmed by 4 bases and 4 bases, with 10 bases remaining between them. This CDR3 contains 13 residues. This CDR3 reads CASSRRLPDTQYF. DNA for the CDR3: TGTGCCAGCAGCCGGAGACTTCCAGATACGCAGTATTTT.